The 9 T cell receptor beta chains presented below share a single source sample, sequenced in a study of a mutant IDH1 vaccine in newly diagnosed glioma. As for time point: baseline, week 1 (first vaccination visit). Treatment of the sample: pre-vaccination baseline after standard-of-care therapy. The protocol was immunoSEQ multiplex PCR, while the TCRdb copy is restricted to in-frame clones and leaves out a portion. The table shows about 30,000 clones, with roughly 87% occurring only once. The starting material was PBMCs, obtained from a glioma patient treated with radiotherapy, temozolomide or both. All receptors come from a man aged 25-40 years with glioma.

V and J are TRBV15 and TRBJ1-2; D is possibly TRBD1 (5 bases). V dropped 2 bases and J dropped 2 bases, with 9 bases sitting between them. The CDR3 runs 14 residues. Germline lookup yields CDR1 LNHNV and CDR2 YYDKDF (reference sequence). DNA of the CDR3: TGTGCCACCAGCAGAAAAACAGGAAACTATGGCTACACCTTC. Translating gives CATSRKTGNYGYTF.

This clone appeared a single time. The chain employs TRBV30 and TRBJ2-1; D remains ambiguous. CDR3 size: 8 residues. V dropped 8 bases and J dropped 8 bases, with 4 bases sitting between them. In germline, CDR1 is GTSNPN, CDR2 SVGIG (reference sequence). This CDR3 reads CARDEQFF. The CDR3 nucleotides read TGTGCCCGGGATGAGCAGTTCTTC.

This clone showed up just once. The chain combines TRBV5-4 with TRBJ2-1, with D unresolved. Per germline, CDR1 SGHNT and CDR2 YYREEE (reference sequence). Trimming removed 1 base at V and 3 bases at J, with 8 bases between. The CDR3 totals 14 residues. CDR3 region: CASSLRQDYNEQFF. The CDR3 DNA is TGTGCCAGCAGCTTGCGGCAAGACTACAATGAGCAGTTCTTC.

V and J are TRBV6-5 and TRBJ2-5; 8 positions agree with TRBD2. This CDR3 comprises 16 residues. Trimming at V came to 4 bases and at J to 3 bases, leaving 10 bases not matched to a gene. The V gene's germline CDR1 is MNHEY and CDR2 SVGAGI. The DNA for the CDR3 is TGTGCCAGCAGTTCTTGGATCGGGGGGGGGAAAGAGACCCAGTACTTC. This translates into CASSSWIGGGKETQYF.

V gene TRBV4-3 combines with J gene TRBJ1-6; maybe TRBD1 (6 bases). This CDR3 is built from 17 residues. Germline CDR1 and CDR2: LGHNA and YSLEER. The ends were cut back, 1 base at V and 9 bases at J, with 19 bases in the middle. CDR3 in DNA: TGCGCCAGCAGCCAAGTACTTGGGGGGGCGAAGGTTTCACCCCTCCACTTT. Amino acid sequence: CASSQVLGGAKVSPLHF.

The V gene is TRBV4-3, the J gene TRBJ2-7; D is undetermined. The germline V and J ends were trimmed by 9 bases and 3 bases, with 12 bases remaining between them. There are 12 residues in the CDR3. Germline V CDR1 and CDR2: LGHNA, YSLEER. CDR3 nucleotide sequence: TGCGCCAGGTTGGTTGTGTTCTACGAGCAGTACTTC. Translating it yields CARLVVFYEQYF.

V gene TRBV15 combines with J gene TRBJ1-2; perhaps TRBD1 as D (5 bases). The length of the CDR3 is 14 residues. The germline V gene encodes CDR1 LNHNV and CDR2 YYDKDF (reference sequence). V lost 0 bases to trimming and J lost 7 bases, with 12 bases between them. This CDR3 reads CATSRDGQGLGYTF. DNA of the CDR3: TGTGCCACCAGCAGAGATGGGCAGGGACTTGGCTACACCTTC.

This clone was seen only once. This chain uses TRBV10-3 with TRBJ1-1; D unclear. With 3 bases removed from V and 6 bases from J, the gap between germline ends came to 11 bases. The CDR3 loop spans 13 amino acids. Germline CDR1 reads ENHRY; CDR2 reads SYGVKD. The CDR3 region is CAISDEFESEAFF. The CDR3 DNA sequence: TGTGCCATCAGTGATGAATTCGAGTCTGAAGCTTTCTTT.

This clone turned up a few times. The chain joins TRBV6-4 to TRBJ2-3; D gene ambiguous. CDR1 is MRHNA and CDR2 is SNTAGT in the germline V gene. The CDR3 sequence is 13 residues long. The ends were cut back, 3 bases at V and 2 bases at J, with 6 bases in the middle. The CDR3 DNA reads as TGTGCCAGCAGTGAGGCCGTCACAGATACGCAGTATTTT. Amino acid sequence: CASSEAVTDTQYF.